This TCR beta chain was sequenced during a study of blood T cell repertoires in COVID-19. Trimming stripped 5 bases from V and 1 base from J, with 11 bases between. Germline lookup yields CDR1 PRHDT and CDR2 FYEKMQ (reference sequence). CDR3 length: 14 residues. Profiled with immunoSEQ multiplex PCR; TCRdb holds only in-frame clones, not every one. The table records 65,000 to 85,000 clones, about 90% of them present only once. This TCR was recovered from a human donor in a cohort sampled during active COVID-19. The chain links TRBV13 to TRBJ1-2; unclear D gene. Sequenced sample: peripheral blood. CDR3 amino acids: CASSPQDINYGYTF. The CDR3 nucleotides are TGTGCCAGCAGCCCGCAAGACATTAACTATGGCTACACCTTC.